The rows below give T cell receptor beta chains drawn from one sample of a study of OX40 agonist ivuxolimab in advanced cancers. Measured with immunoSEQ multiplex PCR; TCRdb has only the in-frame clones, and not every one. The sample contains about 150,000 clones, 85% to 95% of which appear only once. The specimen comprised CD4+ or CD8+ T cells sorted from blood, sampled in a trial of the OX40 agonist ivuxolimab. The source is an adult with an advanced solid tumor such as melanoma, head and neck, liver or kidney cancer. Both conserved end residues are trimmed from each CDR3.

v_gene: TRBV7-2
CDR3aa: ASRKRTGEETQY

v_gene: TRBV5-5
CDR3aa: ASSSGQGITGELF

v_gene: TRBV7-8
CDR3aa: ASSSRDRTQF

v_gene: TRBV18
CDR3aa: ASSRDRKSSGNTIY

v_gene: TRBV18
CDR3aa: ASSPQGAYNEQF

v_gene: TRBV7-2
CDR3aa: ASSPDGTGGARFAEAF

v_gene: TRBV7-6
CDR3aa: ASSPGQGPYNEQF

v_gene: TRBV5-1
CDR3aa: ASTRDSGSTGELF

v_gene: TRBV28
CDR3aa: ASRTGVAEAF

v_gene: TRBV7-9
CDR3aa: ASSSLTVEAF

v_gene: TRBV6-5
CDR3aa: ASSYGRYVYEQY

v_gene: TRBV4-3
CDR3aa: ASSPGLIDRYYGYT

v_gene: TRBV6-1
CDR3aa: ASTLLWGRAF

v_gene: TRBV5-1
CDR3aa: ASSVLGTTQETQY

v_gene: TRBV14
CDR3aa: ASSPGLFYNEQF

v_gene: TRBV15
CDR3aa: ATSRASAPGGNTIY

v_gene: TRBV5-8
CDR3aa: ASSPPWTGATGELF

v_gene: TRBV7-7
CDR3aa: ASSRGGGGEQY

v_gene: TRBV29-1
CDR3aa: SVRQQGNTEAF

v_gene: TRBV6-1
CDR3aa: ASSGGQGLRAQY

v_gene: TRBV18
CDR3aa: ASSQTSWNTGELF

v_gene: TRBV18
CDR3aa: ASSPGTRTDTQY

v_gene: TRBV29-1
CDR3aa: SAVAGGSYEQY

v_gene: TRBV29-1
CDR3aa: SVANSNTGELF

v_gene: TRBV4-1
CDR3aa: ASSQDPATVEAF

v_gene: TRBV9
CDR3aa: ASSVESEGTNTEAF

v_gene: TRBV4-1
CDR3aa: ASSQETRTNQPQH

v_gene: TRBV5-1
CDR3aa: ASSLQGRGETQY

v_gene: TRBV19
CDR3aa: ASSVQGIAADTQY

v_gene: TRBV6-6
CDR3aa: ASTLGTGGNEQF

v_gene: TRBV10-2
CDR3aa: ASSDWGATNEKLF

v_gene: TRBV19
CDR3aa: ASSIVAAATDTQY

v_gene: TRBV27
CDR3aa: ASSFASGVSYEQY

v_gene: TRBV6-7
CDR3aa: ASRHGQGTRETQY

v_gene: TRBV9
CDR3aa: ASSVGPSEVYEQY

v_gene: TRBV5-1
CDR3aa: ASSLDGGQIYEQY

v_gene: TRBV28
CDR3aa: ASSLSAAGRAAYGYT

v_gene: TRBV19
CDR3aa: ASRTGTVNTGELF

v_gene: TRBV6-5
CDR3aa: ASSYSTNTDTQY

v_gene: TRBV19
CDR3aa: ASSSGPSYEQY

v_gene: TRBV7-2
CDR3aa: ASSRLQGGYGYT

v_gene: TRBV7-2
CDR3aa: ASSKANQPQH

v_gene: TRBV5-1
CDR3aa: ASSVGGQY

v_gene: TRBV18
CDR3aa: ASSPPGERHEQY

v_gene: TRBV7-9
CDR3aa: ASSLAISGDGTDTQY

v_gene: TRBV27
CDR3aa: ASSPWTSGSYEQF

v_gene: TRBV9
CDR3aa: ASSASGDSYNEQF

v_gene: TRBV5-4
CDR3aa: ASSLAGGQSSYEQY

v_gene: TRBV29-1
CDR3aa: SVEGGAGGQPQH

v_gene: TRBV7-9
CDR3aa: ASSQTLGGSGSPLH

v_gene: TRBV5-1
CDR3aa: ASSSRQGNEQF

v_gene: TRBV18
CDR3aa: ASSPEHWGAGINEQF

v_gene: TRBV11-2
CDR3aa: ASSLDRGSYEQY

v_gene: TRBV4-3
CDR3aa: ASSQDLEGGLYGYT

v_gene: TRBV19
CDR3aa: ASSIYRSSGNTIY

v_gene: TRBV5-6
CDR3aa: ASSLSPSTDTQY

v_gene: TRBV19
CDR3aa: ASSIGQVETQY